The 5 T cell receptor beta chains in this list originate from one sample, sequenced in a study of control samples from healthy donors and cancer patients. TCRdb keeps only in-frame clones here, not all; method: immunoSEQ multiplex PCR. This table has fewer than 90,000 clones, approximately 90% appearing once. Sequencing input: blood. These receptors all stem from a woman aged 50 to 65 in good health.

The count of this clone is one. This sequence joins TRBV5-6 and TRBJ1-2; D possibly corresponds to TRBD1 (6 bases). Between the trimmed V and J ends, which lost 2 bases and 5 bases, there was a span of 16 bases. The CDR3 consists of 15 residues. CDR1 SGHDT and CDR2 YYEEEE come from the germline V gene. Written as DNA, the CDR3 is TGTGCCAGCAGCTTCTCCGGGGGGCCGAGGTATGGCTACACCTTC. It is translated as CASSFSGGPRYGYTF.

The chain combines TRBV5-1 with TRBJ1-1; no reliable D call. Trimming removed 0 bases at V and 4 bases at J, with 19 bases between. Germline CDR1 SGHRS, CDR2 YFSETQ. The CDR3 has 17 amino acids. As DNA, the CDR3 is TGCGCCAGCAGCTTGGCCAATCGCGGGCTGGGTGTCACTGAAGCTTTCTTT. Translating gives CASSLANRGLGVTEAFF.

The CDR3 bases are TGTGCCAGCAGTGCCACCACGACCGGCCGAGGCACAGATACGCAGTATTTT. Translation gives CASSATTTGRGTDTQYF. The V gene is TRBV25-1, the J gene TRBJ2-3, with no clear D. CDR1 is MGHDK, CDR2 SYGVNS, per germline. V lost 4 bases and J 1 base, leaving 18 bases between the germline ends. CDR3 length equals 17 residues. The variable domain in full, completed from reference TRBV25-1 and TRBJ2-3, reads EADIYQTPRYLVIGTGKKITLECSQTMGHDKMYWYQQDPGMELHLIHYSYGVNSTEKGDLSSESTVSRIRTEHFPLTLESARPSHTSQYLCASSATTTGRGTDTQYFGPGTRLTVL.

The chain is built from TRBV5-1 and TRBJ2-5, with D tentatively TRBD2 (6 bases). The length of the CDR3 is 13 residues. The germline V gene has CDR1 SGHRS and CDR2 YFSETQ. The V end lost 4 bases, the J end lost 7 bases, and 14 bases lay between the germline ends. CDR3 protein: CASSSGQEGTQYF. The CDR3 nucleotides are TGCGCCAGCAGCAGCGGGCAGGAAGGGACCCAGTACTTC.

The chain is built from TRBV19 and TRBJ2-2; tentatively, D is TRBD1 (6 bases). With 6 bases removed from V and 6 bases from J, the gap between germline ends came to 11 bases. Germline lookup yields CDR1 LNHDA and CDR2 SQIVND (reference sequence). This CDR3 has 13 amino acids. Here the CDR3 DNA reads TGTGCCAGTAGAAGAACAGGGTCCGGGGAGCTGTTTTTT. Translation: CASRRTGSGELFF.